These 23 T cell receptor beta chains were sequenced from one sample in a study of blood T cell repertoires in COVID-19. Sequenced by immunoSEQ multiplex PCR; TCRdb stores in-frame clones only, minus some. The sample shows some 120,000 clones, roughly 90% of them seen only once. The specimen sequenced was peripheral blood. Source of these receptors: a man between 50 and 59 years old with COVID-19, enrolled during active disease.

The chain has TRBV10-3 and TRBJ2-7, with no clear D. This CDR3 spans 14 amino acids. V lost 3 bases and J 6 bases, leaving 15 bases between the germline ends. Germline V CDR1 and CDR2: ENHRY, SYGVKD. The CDR3 sequence is CAISDTGVLSEQYV. CDR3 nucleotide sequence: TGTGCCATCAGTGATACCGGTGTACTAAGCGAGCAGTACGTC.

V and J are TRBV11-2 and TRBJ2-3, with 9 bases matching TRBD2. The V segment lost 0 bases and the J segment 3 bases; nucleotides outside the gene matches: 4. Germline loops: CDR1 SGHAT, CDR2 FQNNGV. CDR3 length: 16 residues. CDR3 in amino acids: CASSLEVAGETDTQYF. CDR3 nucleotides: TGTGCCAGCAGCTTAGAAGTAGCGGGAGAGACAGATACGCAGTATTTT.

This chain uses TRBV14 with TRBJ2-2, with TRBD1 matching over 7 bases. The CDR3 is made up of 15 amino acids. V trimming: 2 bases; J trimming: 1 base; junction bases outside the gene matches: 1. Germline CDR1 reads SGHDN; CDR2 reads FVKESK. The CDR3 nucleotides read TGTGCCAGCAGCCAACACAGGGGGAACACCGGGGAGCTGTTTTTT. Translated, it gives CASSQHRGNTGELFF.

The chain has TRBV15 and TRBJ1-5; 7 bases align to TRBD1. With 3 bases clipped from V and 4 bases from J, the junction kept 3 bases outside the gene matches. The CDR3 length is 14 residues. Per germline, CDR1 LNHNV and CDR2 YYDKDF (reference sequence). CDR3 in DNA: TGTGCCACCAGCAGGTGGGACAGAAATCAGCCCCAGCATTTT. This codes for CATSRWDRNQPQHF.

V usage is TRBV19 and J usage is TRBJ2-7, with D maybe TRBD1 (6 bases). Germline CDR1 is LNHDA and CDR2 is SQIVND (reference sequence). V gave up 10 bases and J gave up 0 bases, with 22 bases separating them. The CDR3 runs to 16 residues. Here the CDR3 reads CAIRSFRDTGSYEQYF. The CDR3 DNA reads as TGTGCCATCAGATCCTTCCGGGACACGGGCTCCTACGAGCAGTACTTC.

The chain joins TRBV29-1 to TRBJ2-7; 8 bases match TRBD1. The V gene end was trimmed by 6 bases and the J gene end by 2 bases; junction bases not matched to a gene: 3. The germline CDR1 and CDR2 sequences are SQVTM and ANQGSEA. CDR3 length: 12 amino acids. The DNA for the CDR3 is TGCAGCGTCAGACAGGGGACCTACGAGCAGTACTTC. Amino acids: CSVRQGTYEQYF.

DNA of the CDR3: TGCGCCAGCAGCCCGGACACCGCAGATACGCAGTATTTT. Its protein is CASSPDTADTQYF. The chain employs TRBV5-1 and TRBJ2-3, with D perhaps TRBD1 (5 bases). The CDR3 loop spans 13 amino acids. Per germline, CDR1 SGHRS and CDR2 YFSETQ. V was shortened by 4 bases and J by 4 bases, with 10 bases between the two germline ends.

This clone appeared once. J is TRBJ2-7 and V is TRBV29-1, with D perhaps matching TRBD1 (5 bases). V lost 0 bases and J 0 bases, leaving 9 bases between the germline ends. Germline CDR1 SQVTM, CDR2 ANQGSEA. The CDR3 is 14 residues long. CDR3 sequence reads: CSVEEGLSSYEQYF. CDR3 bases: TGCAGCGTTGAAGAGGGGCTCTCCTCCTACGAGCAGTACTTC.

The chain couples TRBV7-9 to TRBJ1-2; D is unclear. The CDR3 loop spans 14 amino acids. Germline assignment: CDR1 SEHNR and CDR2 FQNEAQ (reference sequence). V dropped 1 base and J dropped 3 bases, with 9 bases sitting between them. The CDR3, as DNA: TGTGCCAGCAGCTTAGTATGGGAGGACTATGGCTACACCTTC. Translation gives CASSLVWEDYGYTF. The full variable domain, rest sourced from reference TRBV7-9 and TRBJ1-2, is DTGVSQNPRHKITKRGQNVTFRCDPISEHNRLYWYRQTLGQGPEFLTYFQNEAQLEKSRLLSDRFSAERPKGSFSTLEIQRTEQGDSAMYLCASSLVWEDYGYTFGSGTRLTVV.

The V gene is TRBV9, the J gene TRBJ2-3; perhaps TRBD2 as D (5 bases). Trimming took off 0 bases at V and 0 bases at J, with 8 bases between the two ends. The CDR3 sequence is 15 residues long. The germline V gene has CDR1 SGDLS and CDR2 YYNGEE. CDR3 sequence: CASSVVGGSTDTQYF. CDR3 bases: TGTGCCAGCAGCGTAGTCGGCGGGAGCACAGATACGCAGTATTTT.

The J gene is TRBJ2-1, the V gene TRBV6-1, with D perhaps matching TRBD1 (5 bases). The germline V and J ends were trimmed by 0 bases and 5 bases, with 11 bases remaining between them. CDR1 MNHNS and CDR2 SASEGT come from the germline V gene. CDR3 length: 15 residues. The DNA for the CDR3 is TGTGCCAGCAGTGAAGCGGTACACAGGCACAATGAGCAGTTCTTC. It encodes CASSEAVHRHNEQFF.

The V and J genes are TRBV6-2 or TRBV6-3 and TRBJ2-7; 7 positions match TRBD1. The CDR3 runs 15 residues. CDR1 MNHEY and CDR2 SVGEGT come from the germline V gene. The junction had 6 bases not matched to a gene; V was cut back by 2 bases and J by 2 bases. CDR3 sequence reads: CASSYGTEPPYEQYF. The CDR3 DNA sequence: TGTGCCAGCAGTTACGGGACAGAACCACCCTACGAGCAGTACTTC.

The chain employs TRBV2 and TRBJ2-3; TRBD2 aligns across 11 bases. V dropped 5 bases and J dropped 4; count of bases not matched to a gene: 17. Germline CDR1 is SNHLY and CDR2 is FYNNEI. The CDR3 extends over 19 amino acids. CDR3 DNA sequence: TGTGCCAGCAGTCTCCTACCACTGACTAGCGGGACGGGCGCAGATACGCAGTATTTT. Translated, it gives CASSLLPLTSGTGADTQYF.

The chain recombines TRBV5-4 with TRBJ2-2; 13 positions agree with TRBD2. V shed 7 bases, J shed 5 bases, and the junction held 11 bases outside the gene matches. CDR3 size: 17 residues. Germline CDR1 SGHNT, CDR2 YYREEE (reference sequence). CDR3 region: CASSPGTSGIHTGELFF. Here the CDR3 DNA reads TGTGCCAGCTCCCCCGGGACTAGCGGGATCCATACCGGGGAGCTGTTTTTT.

The chain links TRBV11-2 to TRBJ2-5, with D perhaps matching TRBD1 (6 bases). Germline V gene sequence: CDR1 SGHAT, CDR2 FQNNGV. V was pared by 1 base and J by 5 bases, with 11 bases between. CDR3 length equals 14 residues. In DNA form, the CDR3 reads TGTGCCAGCAGCTTAGGGACAGCACGCGAGACCCAGTACTTC. It translates to CASSLGTARETQYF.

The V gene is TRBV29-1, the J gene TRBJ2-5; D call uncertain. The CDR3 runs to 14 residues. The germline V gene has CDR1 SQVTM and CDR2 ANQGSEA. Trimming cost V 0 bases and J 4 bases, with 12 bases left between them. CDR3 amino acids: CSVEELGGLETQYF. CDR3 sequence (DNA): TGCAGCGTTGAAGAGTTAGGCGGCCTAGAGACCCAGTACTTC.

The chain has TRBV27 and TRBJ1-5; the D gene is possibly TRBD1 (6 bases). The CDR3 is 15 residues long. CDR1 is MNHEY, CDR2 SMNVEV, per germline (reference sequence). V gave up 6 bases and J gave up 5 bases, with 17 bases separating them. The CDR3: CASSKDREHYQPQHF. DNA for the CDR3: TGTGCCAGCAGCAAGGACAGAGAGCATTATCAGCCCCAGCATTTT.

This clone was picked up a small number of times. The rearrangement joins TRBV5-1 to TRBJ2-2; tentatively, D is TRBD2 (5 bases). The CDR3 extends over 15 amino acids. Germline loops: CDR1 SGHRS, CDR2 YFSETQ. Between the trimmed V and J ends, which lost 2 bases and 3 bases, there was a span of 11 bases. CDR3 nucleotide sequence: TGCGCCAGCAGCTTTAGTGGACTCCACACCGGGGAGCTGTTTTTT. Residues: CASSFSGLHTGELFF.

The CDR3 here is CASMADQGNTVGYTF. The CDR3 nucleotides are TGTGCCAGCATGGCCGACCAGGGAAATACAGTTGGCTACACCTTC. This chain connects TRBV6-5 to TRBJ1-2, with a tentative D call TRBD1 (5 bases). Looked up from germline, CDR1 is MNHEY and CDR2 is SVGAGI. Between the trimmed V and J ends, which lost 7 bases and 7 bases, there was a span of 22 bases. CDR3 length: 15 amino acids.

The V call is TRBV28, the J call TRBJ1-2; tentatively, D is TRBD1 (6 bases). Trimming pared 2 bases from V and 6 bases from J, leaving 19 bases between. Germline V gives CDR1 MDHEN, CDR2 SYDVKM. The CDR3 covers 16 residues. The CDR3 is CASSLTNDQGKDGYTF. The CDR3 DNA follows: TGTGCCAGCAGTTTAACGAATGATCAGGGGAAGGATGGCTACACCTTC.

V gene TRBV18 combines with J gene TRBJ2-1; 9 positions agree with TRBD2. The CDR3 sequence is 15 residues long. The germline V gene encodes CDR1 KGHSH and CDR2 LQKENI. V was pared by 3 bases and J by 3 bases, with 3 bases of the junction left unmatched. This CDR3 is CASSPASGVYNEQFF. CDR3 nucleotides: TGTGCCAGCTCACCGGCTAGCGGGGTCTACAATGAGCAGTTCTTC.

The chain joins TRBV12-3 or TRBV12-4 to TRBJ2-7; 8 bases match TRBD1. J lost 6 bases, V lost 5 bases, and 6 bases had no gene match. This CDR3 comprises 13 residues. Written as DNA, the CDR3 is TGTGCCAGCAGTATGAGGGGACAGGCCGAGCAGTACGTC. It specifies CASSMRGQAEQYV.

This rearrangement joins TRBV4-1 to TRBJ2-5; D may be TRBD2 (5 bases). The germline gives CDR1 MGHRA, CDR2 YSYEKL. The length of the CDR3 is 16 residues. V lost 1 base to trimming and J lost 3 bases, with 15 bases between them. The CDR3 loop reads CASSQGPLSGEETQYF. CDR3 sequence (DNA): TGCGCCAGCAGCCAAGGACCTCTGTCCGGGGAAGAGACCCAGTACTTC.